What follows are 22 T cell receptor beta chains derived from one specimen sequenced in a study of beta chain features in type 1 diabetes. General study points: Shortening that was moderate but significant affected the TCRB CDR3s of Type 1 diabetes patients in all four CD4+ subsets.

These receptors have no identified antigens. Sequenced material consisted of expressed TCRB transcripts (all of the isolated RNA was reverse transcribed). Using immunoSEQ multiplex PCR, the repertoire was profiled, and TCRdb retains in-frame clones only, with some absent. Of 250,000 to 300,000 clones in the sample, about 23% were seen once. Sequencing was done on a sample of naive CD4+ T cells from blood. These receptors all come from a woman under 40 with type 1 diabetes.

The rearrangement uses TRBV9 and TRBJ2-3, with D possibly being TRBD1 (5 bases). CDR3 length: 16 amino acids. Trimming removed 4 bases from V and 4 bases from J, with 19 bases in between. CDR1 and CDR2 from the germline V gene are SGDLS and YYNGEE. CDR3 sequence (DNA): TGTGCCAGCAGCAAGCGACAGAATCAGATTGCAGATACGCAGTATTTT. The encoded protein is CASSKRQNQIADTQYF.

V is TRBV5-1 and J is TRBJ2-7, with TRBD1 as a possible D gene (6 bases). The germline V gene has CDR1 SGHRS and CDR2 YFSETQ. Deletions cut 0 bases from V and 0 bases from J, with 10 bases between. This CDR3 contains 15 residues. The CDR3 DNA is TGCGCCAGCAGCTTGGACCCAGGGGTCTCCTACGAGCAGTACTTC. Protein sequence: CASSLDPGVSYEQYF.

This clone was counted between two and nine times. The chain joins TRBV6-5 to TRBJ2-1, with TRBD1 matching 10 bases. The CDR3 runs to 14 residues. Germline loops: CDR1 MNHEY, CDR2 SVGAGI. V shed 3 bases and J 10 bases; nucleotides not matched to a gene: 6. The CDR3 DNA reads as TGTGCCAGCAGTTATGGGACAGGGGTAAAGGAGCAGTTCTTC. Translated, it gives CASSYGTGVKEQFF.

The table lists this clone with a few counts. The rearrangement uses TRBV5-4 and TRBJ2-1; TRBD2 aligns across 8 bases. Looked up from germline, CDR1 is SGHNT and CDR2 is YYREEE (reference sequence). Trimming removed 4 bases from V and 0 bases from J; junction bases left unmatched: 6. The CDR3 loop spans 16 amino acids. CDR3 loop: CASSRYGTSSYNEQFF. Written as DNA, the CDR3 is TGTGCCAGCAGCCGGTACGGGACTAGCTCCTACAATGAGCAGTTCTTC.

The gene calls are TRBV30 and TRBJ1-1, with D perhaps TRBD1 (5 bases). Germline-derived CDR1 and CDR2 are GTSNPN and SVGIG (reference sequence). The V and J ends lost 3 bases and 1 base respectively, with 6 bases between them. This CDR3 spans 12 amino acids. The CDR3, as DNA: TGTGCCTGGAGGACAGCGAACACTGAAGCTTTCTTT. Amino acids: CAWRTANTEAFF.

This clone has just a few counts. V is TRBV4-1 and J is TRBJ1-5; TRBD1 matches at 10 bases. The V segment lost 3 bases and the J segment 6 bases; nucleotides outside the gene matches: 5. CDR1 is MGHRA, CDR2 YSYEKL, per germline. The CDR3 totals 15 residues. The DNA of the CDR3 is TGCGCCAGCAGCCAGACCGGGACAGGGGTTCAGCCCCAGCATTTT. This codes for CASSQTGTGVQPQHF.

This clone was detected a few times. The chain joins TRBV23-1 to TRBJ2-1; 7 nucleotides line up with TRBD1. TRBV23-1 is an ORF, with its function uncertain. The V gene end was trimmed by 8 bases and the J gene end by 5 bases; junction bases not matched to a gene: 18. This CDR3 region has 17 residues. The CDR3 protein is CASHRGQAPKENNEQFF. CDR3 nucleotides: TGCGCCAGCCACAGGGGCCAGGCTCCAAAGGAGAACAATGAGCAGTTCTTC.

This clone has just a few counts. This chain links TRBV15 with TRBJ1-1; D perhaps matches TRBD1 (6 bases). Trimming pared 9 bases from V and 4 bases from J, leaving 15 bases between. Germline V CDR1 and CDR2: LNHNV, YYDKDF (reference sequence). The CDR3 length is 13 residues. In DNA, the CDR3 is TGTGCCACACGACAGGACCCGTTCACTGAAGCTTTCTTT. Amino acid sequence: CATRQDPFTEAFF.

The gene calls are TRBV5-1 and TRBJ1-1; tentative D call: TRBD1 (6 bases). This CDR3 region has 13 residues. Trimming cost V 5 bases and J 4 bases, with 12 bases left between them. Germline values: CDR1 SGHRS, CDR2 YFSETQ. The CDR3 nucleotides read TGCGCCAGCAGTGAGGGGGTGAGCACTGAAGCTTTCTTT. Translation: CASSEGVSTEAFF.

This clone was observed a few times. The gene calls are TRBV9 and TRBJ2-2, with D unclear. The length of the CDR3 is 14 residues. V was trimmed by 6 bases and J by 4 bases, leaving 13 bases between them. Germline V CDR1 and CDR2: SGDLS, YYNGEE. CDR3 protein: CASTLTPGTGELFF. CDR3 DNA: TGTGCCAGCACTTTAACGCCCGGCACCGGGGAGCTGTTTTTT.

The chain recombines TRBV29-1 with TRBJ1-4; 7 positions agree with TRBD1. This CDR3 region has 14 residues. CDR1 and CDR2 from the germline V gene are SQVTM and ANQGSEA. Trimming cost V 4 bases and J 3 bases; bases outside gene matches: 5. CDR3 in amino acids: CSVARTGSNEKLFF. DNA of the CDR3: TGCAGCGTTGCCCGGACAGGATCTAATGAAAAACTGTTTTTT. The variable domain in full, completed from reference TRBV29-1 and TRBJ1-4, reads SAVISQKPSRDICQRGTSLTIQCQVDSQVTMMFWYRQQPGQSLTLIATANQGSEATYESGFVIDKFPISRPNLTFSTLTVSNMSPEDSSIYLCSVARTGSNEKLFFGSGTQLSVL.

This clone showed up just a few times. This chain uses TRBV23-1 with TRBJ1-2, with D perhaps TRBD1 (6 bases). TRBV23-1 is flagged as an ORF with uncertain function. Trimming removed 0 bases from V and 6 bases from J, with 11 bases in between. This CDR3 spans 14 amino acids. The CDR3: CASSQSSAGDGYTF. Written as DNA, the CDR3 is TGCGCCAGCAGTCAATCGAGTGCAGGGGATGGCTACACCTTC.

CDR3 amino acids: CSTRGTEAFF. The CDR3, as DNA: TGCAGCACCCGGGGAACTGAAGCTTTCTTT. V and J are TRBV29-1 and TRBJ1-1; D remains ambiguous. The CDR3 has 10 residues. The ends were cut back, 8 bases at V and 5 bases at J, with 9 bases in the middle. Germline lookup yields CDR1 SQVTM and CDR2 ANQGSEA.

The rearrangement joins TRBV5-1 to TRBJ2-3, with 8 bases fitting TRBD2. Germline CDR1 reads SGHRS; CDR2 reads YFSETQ. CDR3 length: 15 residues. V lost 0 bases to trimming and J lost 4 bases; unmatched junction nucleotides: 4. CDR3 amino acids: CASSLGAGEADTQYF. CDR3 nucleotides: TGCGCCAGCAGCTTGGGAGCGGGAGAGGCAGATACGCAGTATTTT.

The chain couples TRBV7-2 to TRBJ2-7; D ambiguous. Germline V gene sequence: CDR1 SGHTA, CDR2 FQGNSA. There are 15 residues in the CDR3. Trimming removed 5 bases from V and 0 bases from J, with 14 bases in between. The CDR3 spells CASSQLVEVSYEQYF. CDR3 DNA: TGTGCCAGCAGCCAATTAGTCGAGGTCTCCTACGAGCAGTACTTC. Together with reference TRBV7-2 and TRBJ2-7, the CDR3 gives the full variable domain: GAGVSQSPSNKVTEKGKDVELRCDPISGHTALYWYRQSLGQGLEFLIYFQGNSAPDKSGLPSDRFSAERTGGSVSTLTIQRTQQEDSAVYLCASSQLVEVSYEQYFGPGTRLTVT.

This rearrangement joins TRBV18 to TRBJ1-2, with 8 bases fitting TRBD1. The CDR3 is 14 amino acids. J was trimmed by 9 bases and V by 3 bases; bases with no gene match: 9. CDR1 KGHSH and CDR2 LQKENI come from the germline V gene. The CDR3: CASSPKQGALRYTF. The DNA of the CDR3 is TGTGCCAGCTCACCCAAGCAGGGGGCCCTTCGCTACACCTTC.

This clone was observed a few times. The chain is built from TRBV15 and TRBJ1-2; D ambiguous. The CDR3 contains 14 residues. Germline V lookup: CDR1 LNHNV, CDR2 YYDKDF (reference sequence). Trimming stripped 4 bases from V and 2 bases from J, with 11 bases between. The CDR3 coding sequence is TGTGCCACCAGCACAATCGAACGGAACTATGGCTACACCTTC. As protein: CATSTIERNYGYTF.

CDR3 DNA: TGCGCCAGCAGCTTGGCTTGGCGGGAGGGGGAGACCCAGTACTTC. Its translation: CASSLAWREGETQYF. The chain combines TRBV5-1 with TRBJ2-5; TRBD2 matches 9 bases. The CDR3 runs to 15 residues. Trimming removed 0 bases from V and 5 bases from J; junction bases left unmatched: 5. Germline assignment: CDR1 SGHRS and CDR2 YFSETQ. Full variable domain (outside the CDR3, taken from reference TRBV5-1 and TRBJ2-5): KAGVTQTPRYLIKTRGQQVTLSCSPISGHRSVSWYQQTPGQGLQFLFEYFSETQRNKGNFPGRFSGRQFSNSRSEMNVSTLELGDSALYLCASSLAWREGETQYFGPGTRLLVL.

The rearrangement uses TRBV6-5 and TRBJ2-7; 10 bases are shared with TRBD1. There are 15 residues in the CDR3. CDR1 MNHEY and CDR2 SVGAGI come from the germline V gene. Germline trimming cut 4 bases from V and 2 bases from J; bases unmatched to any gene: 5. The CDR3 DNA follows: TGTGCCAGCAGTTGGGACAGGGGATGGGCCTACGAGCAGTACTTC. It specifies CASSWDRGWAYEQYF.

V is TRBV5-1 and J is TRBJ2-7; TRBD2 is a possible D gene (5 bases). CDR3 size: 14 residues. Germline assignment: CDR1 SGHRS and CDR2 YFSETQ. V lost 6 bases and J 3 bases, leaving 16 bases between the germline ends. The CDR3: CASNRGGSDYEQYF. In DNA, the CDR3 is TGCGCCAGCAACCGGGGTGGGAGCGACTACGAGCAGTACTTC.

This clone was counted between two and nine times. Other DNA sequences in the same sample also yield this CDR3. The V and J genes are TRBV5-4 and TRBJ1-3; 7 bases fit TRBD1. The V segment lost 4 bases and the J segment 0 bases; nucleotides outside the gene matches: 4. Per germline, CDR1 SGHNT and CDR2 YYREEE (reference sequence). The length of the CDR3 is 15 residues. CDR3 in amino acids: CASSLPGGSGNTIYF. The CDR3 nucleotides read TGTGCCAGCAGCCTCCCAGGGGGCTCTGGAAACACCATATATTTT. The full variable domain, completed using reference TRBV5-4 and TRBJ1-3, is ETGVTQSPTHLIKTRGQQVTLRCSSQSGHNTVSWYQQALGQGPQFIFQYYREEENGRGNFPPRFSGLQFPNYSSELNVNALELDDSALYLCASSLPGGSGNTIYFGEGSWLTVV.

The chain links TRBV9 to TRBJ2-1, with D tentatively TRBD2 (6 bases). The V gene's germline CDR1 is SGDLS and CDR2 YYNGEE. CDR3 length equals 16 residues. Trimming removed 0 bases from V and 0 bases from J, with 10 bases in between. The CDR3 here is CASSVASVSSYNEQFF. As DNA, the CDR3 is TGTGCCAGCAGCGTAGCTAGCGTAAGCTCCTACAATGAGCAGTTCTTC.